This T cell receptor (beta chain) came from a study of T-cell memory formation after mild COVID-19. Study details: TCR clusters showed largely donor specificity. General observations from the study: The study found contracting CD4+ clones mainly in CM and EM and contracting CD8+ clones in EMRA. Clones shrinking from day 15 to 85 showed even CD4/CD8 mixes; later expanders tilted CD4+.

V gave up 1 base and J gave up 4 bases; unmatched junction bases: 8. Germline CDR1 reads SGHTA; CDR2 reads FQGTGA. This CDR3 comprises 18 residues. cDNA libraries for TCR alpha and TCR beta, carrying sample barcodes and UMIs, came from 5'RACE with constant-segment primers. TCRdb redid the calling of the 5' RACE reads with MiXCR, one entry per CDR3 protein. The data show thousands of distinct CDR3 sequences, around 20% seen once. This clonotype was observed at least ten times. Its cognate antigen is unknown. The sequenced sample consisted of PBMCs or a T cell subset sorted from them (not recorded which). The clonotype was recovered from an adult woman who had mild COVID-19 (a few samples of this study predate the infection). Cell type and time point are not known. The V call is TRBV7-3, the J call TRBJ2-1, with 12 bases identical to TRBD2. The CDR3 is CASSLSWPSGGVYNEQFF. The DNA of the CDR3 is TGTGCCAGCAGCTTAAGCTGGCCTAGCGGGGGGGTTTACAATGAGCAGTTCTTC.